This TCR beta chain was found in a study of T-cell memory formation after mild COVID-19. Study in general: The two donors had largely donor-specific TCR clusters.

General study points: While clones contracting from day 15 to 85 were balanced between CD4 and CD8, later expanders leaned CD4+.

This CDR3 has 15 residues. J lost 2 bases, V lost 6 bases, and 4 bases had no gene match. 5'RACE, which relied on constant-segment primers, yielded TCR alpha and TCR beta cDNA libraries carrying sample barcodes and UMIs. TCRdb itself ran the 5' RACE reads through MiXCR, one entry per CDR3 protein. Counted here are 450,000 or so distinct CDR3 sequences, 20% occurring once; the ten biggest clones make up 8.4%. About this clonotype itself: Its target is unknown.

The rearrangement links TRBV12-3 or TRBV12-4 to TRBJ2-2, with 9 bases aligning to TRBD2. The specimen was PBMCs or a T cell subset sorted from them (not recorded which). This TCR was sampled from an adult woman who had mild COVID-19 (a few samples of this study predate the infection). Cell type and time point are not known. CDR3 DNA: TGTGCCAGCAGATCTAGCGGGGCCAACACCGGGGAGCTGTTTTTT. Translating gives CASRSSGANTGELFF.